The 9 T cell receptor beta chains in this list originate from one sample, sequenced in a study of T-cell reconstitution after alpha-beta-depleted transplantation in children. Preparing the TCRbeta library involved the use of unique molecular identifiers. TCRdb recomputed calls from the PCR reads with MiXCR, one row per CDR3 protein. Counted here are about 900,000 distinct CDR3 sequences, under 30% occurring once; the ten biggest clones make up about 28%. Source: PBMCs, mostly from graft donor cells, taken 360 days after TCRalphabeta/CD19-depleted stem cell transplant. The receptors were gathered from a boy under two years old who had a stem cell transplant for SCID, so the T cells may come from the graft donor.

The chain joins TRBV4-1 to TRBJ1-1, with D unresolved. The germline V and J ends were trimmed by 3 bases and 0 bases, with 11 bases remaining between them. Germline loops: CDR1 MGHRA, CDR2 YSYEKL. The CDR3 runs 15 residues. The chain's CDR3 is CASSHPYGMNTEAFF. The CDR3 nucleotides read TGCGCCAGCAGCCACCCCTATGGGATGAACACTGAAGCTTTCTTT.

The chain carries TRBV5-1 and TRBJ2-7; 7 nucleotides match TRBD1. The CDR3 is made up of 15 amino acids. J gave up 1 base and V 7 bases, and 11 bases lay outside the gene matches. Per germline, CDR1 SGHRS and CDR2 YFSETQ. The DNA for the CDR3 is TGCGCCAGCGGACCGAACCCGGACAGGTCCTACGAGCAGTACTTC. It yields the protein CASGPNPDRSYEQYF.

This clonotype appeared a single time. The junction and the germline gene differ at one end; a read error may be behind it. The chain is built from TRBV6-5 and TRBJ2-7; either TRBD1 or TRBD2 may fit D (5 bases each). The V gene's germline CDR1 is MNHEY and CDR2 SVGAGI. This CDR3 contains 15 residues. The CDR3 reads CDSSYSGRPGLEQYF. The DNA of the CDR3 is TGTGACAGCAGTTACTCGGGGCGCCCTGGGCTCGAGCAGTACTTC.

This clonotype was observed a handful of times. The chain combines TRBV12-3 or TRBV12-4 with TRBJ2-5; 8 bases line up with TRBD2. The CDR3 covers 15 residues. Trimming cost V 3 bases and J 2 bases; bases outside gene matches: 5. CDR3 sequence: CASSFFTSGQETQYF. CDR3 nucleotides: TGTGCCAGCAGTTTTTTTACTAGCGGTCAAGAGACCCAGTACTTC.

The chain combines TRBV5-1 with TRBJ2-1; D possibly corresponds to TRBD1 (7 bases). The V gene's germline CDR1 is SGHRS and CDR2 YFSETQ. V was trimmed by 4 bases and J by 4 bases, leaving 24 bases between them. The CDR3 has 18 residues. As DNA, the CDR3 is TGCGCCAGCAGCCTGCGGGGTGGGACAGTTAGTCCTTACAATGAGCAGTTCTTC. Translated, it gives CASSLRGGTVSPYNEQFF.

The V and J genes are TRBV12-3 or TRBV12-4 and TRBJ2-1; TRBD2 is a possible D gene (6 bases). The CDR3 consists of 15 residues. V was cut by 3 bases and J by 0 bases, with 9 bases left in between. The CDR3 protein is CASSFWGVSYNEQFF. The CDR3 DNA reads as TGTGCCAGCAGTTTTTGGGGGGTCTCCTACAATGAGCAGTTCTTC.

This clonotype was counted many times. The chain carries TRBV7-2 and TRBJ2-5; D possibly uses TRBD1 or TRBD2 (5 bases each). The germline V gene has CDR1 SGHTA and CDR2 FQGNSA. The CDR3 covers 14 residues. Trimming cost V 1 base and J 5 bases, with 11 bases left between them. CDR3 protein: CASSLDQGGETQYF. CDR3 DNA: TGTGCCAGCAGCTTAGATCAGGGCGGGGAGACCCAGTACTTC.

J is TRBJ1-1 and V is TRBV18, with D unclear. CDR1 is KGHSH and CDR2 is LQKENI in the germline V gene. The CDR3 runs 15 residues. V was trimmed by 2 bases and J by 1 base, leaving 11 bases between them. The CDR3 reads CASSPKAGANTEAFF. DNA for the CDR3: TGTGCCAGCTCACCAAAGGCGGGTGCGAACACTGAAGCTTTCTTT.

The gene calls are TRBV29-1 and TRBJ2-1; 8 positions match TRBD1. Germline-derived CDR1 and CDR2 are SQVTM and ANQGSEA. J was trimmed by 7 bases and V by 7 bases; bases with no gene match: 15. The CDR3 totals 15 residues. The CDR3 sequence is CSAKRTGKNRNEQFF. The DNA for the CDR3 is TGCAGCGCCAAACGGACAGGGAAAAACAGGAATGAGCAGTTCTTC.